These 8 T cell receptor beta chains were all obtained from the same sample, sequenced in a study of blood T cell repertoires in COVID-19 (dated by TCRdb to the early 2020s). Libraries were constructed by the immunoSEQ multiplex PCR assay. In TCRdb, the immuneACCESS table is reduced to in-frame sequences with V and J assigned. These tables do not hold every clone; where another copy was compared, an unresolved V gene accounts for under half, and the others remain unexplained. This sample gives approximately 120,000 clones in total; around 85% of them show up just once. The ten largest clones represent 18% of the sample. Sequences were obtained from peripheral blood. Receptors originate from a woman aged 45-65 years who had recovered from COVID-19.

This clone was found a few times. The V call is TRBV5-1, the J call TRBJ2-2, with 9 bases matching TRBD2. This CDR3 is 15 amino acids long. Germline CDR1 is SGHRS and CDR2 is YFSETQ. Trimming took 4 bases from V and 4 from J; bases not matched to a gene: 5. The DNA of the CDR3 is TGCGCCAGCAGCCTTGGACTAGCGTCCACCGGGGAGCTGTTTTTT. Translation: CASSLGLASTGELFF. Drawing the rest from reference TRBV5-1 and TRBJ2-2, the complete variable domain is KAGVTQTPRYLIKTRGQQVTLSCSPISGHRSVSWYQQTPGQGLQFLFEYFSETQRNKGNFPGRFSGRQFSNSRSEMNVSTLELGDSALYLCASSLGLASTGELFFGEGSRLTVL.

The genes are TRBV11-3 and TRBJ1-4, with no clear D. CDR1 is SGHNT, CDR2 YENEEA, per germline. The CDR3 extends over 18 amino acids. V lost 1 base and J 7 bases, leaving 22 bases between the germline ends. CDR3 region: CASSLVLYKVPRGEKLFF. The CDR3, as DNA: TGTGCCAGCAGCTTAGTCCTATACAAGGTCCCCCGGGGTGAAAAACTGTTTTTT. Using reference TRBV11-3 and TRBJ1-4 for the parts outside the CDR3, the full variable domain is EAGVVQSPRYKIIEKKQPVAFWCNPISGHNTLYWYLQNLGQGPELLIRYENEEAVDDSQLPKDRFSAERLKGVDSTLKIQPAELGDSAVYLCASSLVLYKVPRGEKLFFGSGTQLSVL.

The chain combines TRBV14 with TRBJ2-5, with TRBD1 matching over 7 bases. V was clipped by 2 bases and J by 2 bases; unmatched bases: 5. The V gene's germline CDR1 is SGHDN and CDR2 FVKESK. The CDR3 contains 15 residues. The CDR3: CASSQHRDSQETQYF. The CDR3 coding sequence is TGTGCCAGCAGCCAACATAGGGACAGTCAAGAGACCCAGTACTTC.

This clone showed up just a few times. CDR3 in amino acids: CASSSGQGIPYGYTF. DNA for the CDR3: TGCGCCAGCAGCTCGGGACAGGGAATCCCGTATGGCTACACCTTC. The chain recombines TRBV5-1 with TRBJ1-2; 9 bases map to TRBD1. The J segment lost 5 bases and the V segment lost 3 bases, leaving 8 bases of the junction unmatched. The CDR3 is 15 residues long. The germline CDR1 and CDR2 sequences are SGHRS and YFSETQ.

The rearrangement links TRBV11-3 to TRBJ1-1; D remains ambiguous. Trimming left V 2 bases short and J 2 bases short, with 15 bases between. The CDR3 sequence is 16 residues long. Germline V gene data show CDR1 as SGHNT and CDR2 as YENEEA. CDR3 nucleotides: TGTGCCAGCAGCTTATCCTCTTGGGCCGATAACACTGAAGCTTTCTTT. This translates into CASSLSSWADNTEAFF.

This clone appeared a few times. The chain is built from TRBV6-5 and TRBJ1-2; D perhaps matches TRBD1 (5 bases). Trimming pared 6 bases from V and 7 bases from J, leaving 9 bases between. CDR1 is MNHEY and CDR2 is SVGAGI in the germline V gene. This CDR3 is 11 amino acids long. In nucleotides, the CDR3 is TGTGCCAGCAGAAGAAGGGGTGGCTACACCTTC. Encoded protein: CASRRRGGYTF.

This chain links TRBV5-8 with TRBJ2-3; 10 positions agree with TRBD1. This CDR3 is 17 amino acids long. Germline CDR1 reads SGHTS; CDR2 reads YDEGEE. V lost 5 bases to trimming and J lost 0 bases; unmatched junction nucleotides: 9. The CDR3 sequence: CASSLTGGGPSTDTQYF. DNA of the CDR3: TGTGCCAGCAGTTTGACAGGGGGCGGACCTAGCACAGATACGCAGTATTTT.

This sequence joins TRBV11-2 and TRBJ1-1; TRBD1 is a possible D gene (6 bases). Germline CDR1 SGHAT, CDR2 FQNNGV. The length of the CDR3 is 19 residues. Trimming removed 1 base from V and 0 bases from J, with 21 bases in between. CDR3 residues: CASSLGTVGIPMMNTEAFF. The CDR3 bases are TGTGCCAGCAGCTTAGGGACAGTGGGTATCCCTATGATGAACACTGAAGCTTTCTTT. The full variable domain, with the rest looked up from reference TRBV11-2 and TRBJ1-1, is EAGVAQSPRYKIIEKRQSVAFWCNPISGHATLYWYQQILGQGPKLLIQFQNNGVVDDSQLPKDRFSAERLKGVDSTLKIQPAKLEDSAVYLCASSLGTVGIPMMNTEAFFGQGTRLTVV.